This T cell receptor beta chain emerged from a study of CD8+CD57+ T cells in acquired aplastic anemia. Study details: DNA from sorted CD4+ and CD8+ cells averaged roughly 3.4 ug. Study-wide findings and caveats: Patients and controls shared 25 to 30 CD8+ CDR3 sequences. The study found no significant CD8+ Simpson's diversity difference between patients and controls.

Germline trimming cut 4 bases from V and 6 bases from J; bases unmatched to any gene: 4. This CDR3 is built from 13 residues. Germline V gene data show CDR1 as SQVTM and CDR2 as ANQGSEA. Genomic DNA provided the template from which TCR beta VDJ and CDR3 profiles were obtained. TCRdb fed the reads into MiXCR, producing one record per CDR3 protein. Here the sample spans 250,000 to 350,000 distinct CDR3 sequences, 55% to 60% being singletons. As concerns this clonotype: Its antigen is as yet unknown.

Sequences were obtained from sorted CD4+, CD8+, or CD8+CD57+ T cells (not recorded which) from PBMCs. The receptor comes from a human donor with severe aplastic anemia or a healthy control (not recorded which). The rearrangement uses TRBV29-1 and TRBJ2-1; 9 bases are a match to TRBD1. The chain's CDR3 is CSVAGTGSNEQFF. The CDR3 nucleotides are TGCAGCGTTGCAGGGACAGGGTCCAATGAGCAGTTCTTC.